These T cell receptor beta chains were read from a single sample in a study of T cell changes during pregnancy in multiple sclerosis. Sequencing used immunoSEQ multiplex PCR; TCRdb keeps in-frame clones, though not all of them. The data contain 40,000 to 45,000 clones, around 92% of them singletons. The sample consisted of peripheral blood. The origin of the receptors is a female donor with multiple sclerosis, enrolled in a pregnancy study. CDR3s include the opening cysteine and the closing phenylalanine or tryptophan. The order of the fields is clone size, D gene, J gene, V gene, CDR3 DNA, CDR3 protein. The D gene is left open where the match is weak. Clone size is given for some rows only: seen once, a few or many times, or a class if the clone is expanded.

size: .; D: TRBD1; J: TRBJ2-6; V: TRBV7-2; DNA: TGTGCCAGCAGCTCGGGACAGCCTGGGGCCAACGTCCTGACTTTC; CDR3: CASSSGQPGANVLTF
size: .; D: .; J: TRBJ1-5; V: TRBV7-2; DNA: TGTGCCAGCAGCTTAGATTATCAGCCCCAGCATTTT; CDR3: CASSLDYQPQHF
size: .; D: .; J: TRBJ2-1; V: TRBV6-4; DNA: TGTGCCAGCAGTGACTCCTCAGTTCCTGAGCAGTTCTTC; CDR3: CASSDSSVPEQFF
size: .; D: .; J: TRBJ2-3; V: TRBV4-2; DNA: TGTGCCAGCAGCCAAGGGGTGGACAGATACACAGATACGCAGTATTTT; CDR3: CASSQGVDRYTDTQYF
size: .; D: TRBD1; J: TRBJ1-2; V: TRBV27; DNA: TGTGCCAGCAGTTTAGCCCAGGGGGCCTATGGCTACACCTTC; CDR3: CASSLAQGAYGYTF
size: .; D: .; J: TRBJ2-7; V: TRBV4-1; DNA: TGCGCCAGCAGCCCGGGGGCTTACTACGAGCAGTACTTC; CDR3: CASSPGAYYEQYF
size: .; D: TRBD1; J: TRBJ2-7; V: TRBV6-6; DNA: TGTGCCAGCAGTTACTCCTTGGACAGGGTATACGAGCAGTACTTC; CDR3: CASSYSLDRVYEQYF
size: .; D: .; J: TRBJ1-1; V: TRBV19; DNA: TGTGCCAGTAAGAGACGGGAAAGGGTAGAAGCTTTCTTT; CDR3: CASKRRERVEAFF
size: .; D: TRBD1; J: TRBJ1-1; V: TRBV19; DNA: TGTGCCAGTAGTGGACAGGCGAACACTGAAGCTTTCTTT; CDR3: CASSGQANTEAFF
size: .; D: TRBD1; J: TRBJ1-2; V: TRBV29-1; DNA: TGCAGCGCCGCTGACAGGGAAGCCAAGGATTTCTATGGCTACACCTTC; CDR3: CSAADREAKDFYGYTF
size: .; D: .; J: TRBJ1-3; V: TRBV12-5; DNA: TGTGCTAGTGGTTTGACAGGGTCTGGAAACACCATATATTTT; CDR3: CASGLTGSGNTIYF
size: .; D: TRBD1; J: TRBJ2-5; V: TRBV5-4; DNA: TGTGCCAGCAGCGCCGGGACAGGGACTCAAGAGACCCAGTACTTC; CDR3: CASSAGTGTQETQYF
size: .; D: .; J: TRBJ2-1; V: TRBV28; DNA: TGTGCCAGCAATATGGGAAGCGCTTCCTCTACGGATGAGCAGTTCTTC; CDR3: CASNMGSASSTDEQFF
size: .; D: .; J: TRBJ2-7; V: TRBV27; DNA: TGTGCCAGCAGTTTGATTGCAGGGCCAACCTACGAGCAGTACTTC; CDR3: CASSLIAGPTYEQYF
size: .; D: .; J: TRBJ1-1; V: TRBV6-5; DNA: TGTGCCAGCAGCCCACCCTTGGATGGGGGCACTGAAGCTTTCTTT; CDR3: CASSPPLDGGTEAFF
size: .; D: TRBD2; J: TRBJ2-1; V: TRBV5-1; DNA: TGCGCCAGCAGCCTAACAACTCCGGGACTAGCGGGCAATGAGCAGTTCTTC; CDR3: CASSLTTPGLAGNEQFF
size: .; D: .; J: TRBJ2-7; V: TRBV19; DNA: TGTGCCAGTAGTTCCCGGACACCTATCGACGAGCAGTACTTC; CDR3: CASSSRTPIDEQYF
size: once; D: TRBD1; J: TRBJ1-1; V: TRBV5-1; DNA: TGCGCCAGCAGGCCCGGGGGCAGGGGGCGGGAAGCTTTCTTT; CDR3: CASRPGGRGREAFF
size: .; D: TRBD1; J: TRBJ2-7; V: TRBV5-4; DNA: TGTGCCAGCGGACAGGAGCAGGGTGCCTACGAGCAGTACTTC; CDR3: CASGQEQGAYEQYF
size: .; D: TRBD1; J: TRBJ2-5; V: TRBV2; DNA: TGTGCCAGCAGTTATAGGACAGGGGAGTACGAGACCCAGTACTTC; CDR3: CASSYRTGEYETQYF
size: .; D: TRBD2; J: TRBJ2-7; V: TRBV15; DNA: TGTGCCACCAGCAGAGATGCGACTAGCTCCCACGAGCAGTACTTC; CDR3: CATSRDATSSHEQYF
size: .; D: TRBD2; J: TRBJ2-5; V: TRBV7-6; DNA: TGTGCCAGCAGCGTTAGGCCCGGGACGGGAGGGCACGCGACCCAGTACTTC; CDR3: CASSVRPGTGGHATQYF
size: .; D: .; J: TRBJ2-3; V: TRBV4-2; DNA: TGTGCCAGCAGCCAAGATTCTGGGGATACGCAGTATTTT; CDR3: CASSQDSGDTQYF
size: .; D: .; J: TRBJ1-1; V: TRBV5-1; DNA: TGCGCCAGCAGCTTGGGGGATTGGTACACTGAAGCTTTCTTT; CDR3: CASSLGDWYTEAFF
size: .; D: .; J: TRBJ1-5; V: TRBV19; DNA: TGTGCCAGTAGTATGGGGGCACGGGGACGAAATCAGCCCCAGCATTTT; CDR3: CASSMGARGRNQPQHF
size: few; D: .; J: TRBJ2-1; V: TRBV15; DNA: TGTGCCACCAGCAGAGGATACTGGGACATCTACAATGAGCAGTTCTTC; CDR3: CATSRGYWDIYNEQFF
size: .; D: TRBD1; J: TRBJ1-2; V: TRBV19; DNA: TGTGCCAGTAGTGTGAGATGGGGACAGGGGAATTATGGCTACACCTTC; CDR3: CASSVRWGQGNYGYTF
size: .; D: .; J: TRBJ2-3; V: TRBV5-5; DNA: TGTGCCAGCACCCCCCCCCGGGGGAAGACCACAGATACGCAGTATTTT; CDR3: CASTPPRGKTTDTQYF
size: once; D: TRBD1; J: TRBJ1-3; V: TRBV5-6; DNA: TGTGCCAGCAGTTCCACAGGGGTGTCTGGAAACACCATATATTTT; CDR3: CASSSTGVSGNTIYF
size: .; D: .; J: TRBJ2-1; V: TRBV19; DNA: TGTGCCAGTAGTATCCAGAGCTCCTACAATGAGCAGTTCTTC; CDR3: CASSIQSSYNEQFF
size: .; D: TRBD1; J: TRBJ1-1; V: TRBV6-1; DNA: TGTGCCAGCAGTAAATCCTCAGGGGGGAACACTGAAGCTTTCTTT; CDR3: CASSKSSGGNTEAFF
size: .; D: TRBD1; J: TRBJ2-1; V: TRBV9; DNA: TGTGCCAGCAGCCCCCAGGGGGTCTCCTACAATGAGCAGTTCTTC; CDR3: CASSPQGVSYNEQFF
size: once; D: TRBD1; J: TRBJ2-3; V: TRBV28; DNA: TGTGCCAGCAGCCCGGGACAGGAAATCACAGATACGCAGTATTTT; CDR3: CASSPGQEITDTQYF
size: few; D: .; J: TRBJ1-1; V: TRBV19; DNA: TGTGCCAGTAGTATAGGGGACATCTCGGAAAAAGCTTTCTTT; CDR3: CASSIGDISEKAFF
size: .; D: .; J: TRBJ2-7; V: TRBV5-1; DNA: TGCGCCAGCAGTGAGAACAGGAACTCCTACGAGCAGTACTTC; CDR3: CASSENRNSYEQYF
size: .; D: .; J: TRBJ2-2; V: TRBV6-1; DNA: TGTGCCAGCAGTGTTGCGGGACGGAACACCGGGGAGCTGTTTTTT; CDR3: CASSVAGRNTGELFF
size: .; D: TRBD1; J: TRBJ2-7; V: TRBV2; DNA: TGTGCCAGCAGAGGGACAGGCTACGAGCAGTACTTC; CDR3: CASRGTGYEQYF
size: .; D: TRBD1; J: TRBJ1-2; V: TRBV2; DNA: TGTGCCAGCAGGGGACAGGAGAACTATGGCTACACCTTC; CDR3: CASRGQENYGYTF
size: few; D: .; J: TRBJ1-5; V: TRBV5-6; DNA: TGTGCCAGCAGCTGGGGACCGAATCAGCCCCAGCATTTT; CDR3: CASSWGPNQPQHF
size: .; D: TRBD2; J: TRBJ2-1; V: TRBV29-1; DNA: TGCAGCGTGGAGCGGGGAACGTACAATGAGCAGTTCTTC; CDR3: CSVERGTYNEQFF
size: .; D: .; J: TRBJ2-7; V: TRBV7-9; DNA: TGTGCCAGCAGCTCCGGGTCTTACTACGAGCAGTACTTC; CDR3: CASSSGSYYEQYF
size: .; D: .; J: TRBJ2-3; V: TRBV5-1; DNA: TGCGCCAGCAGCTTGGGAAGGACAGGCACAGATACGCAGTATTTT; CDR3: CASSLGRTGTDTQYF
size: .; D: TRBD2; J: TRBJ2-3; V: TRBV11-2; DNA: TGTGCCAGCAGCGCGAAGCGGGAGGGCCGGGCAGATACGCAGTATTTT; CDR3: CASSAKREGRADTQYF
size: .; D: .; J: TRBJ2-3; V: TRBV10-2; DNA: TGCGCCAGCAGTCTCAGACAACTCACAGATACGCAGTATTTT; CDR3: CASSLRQLTDTQYF